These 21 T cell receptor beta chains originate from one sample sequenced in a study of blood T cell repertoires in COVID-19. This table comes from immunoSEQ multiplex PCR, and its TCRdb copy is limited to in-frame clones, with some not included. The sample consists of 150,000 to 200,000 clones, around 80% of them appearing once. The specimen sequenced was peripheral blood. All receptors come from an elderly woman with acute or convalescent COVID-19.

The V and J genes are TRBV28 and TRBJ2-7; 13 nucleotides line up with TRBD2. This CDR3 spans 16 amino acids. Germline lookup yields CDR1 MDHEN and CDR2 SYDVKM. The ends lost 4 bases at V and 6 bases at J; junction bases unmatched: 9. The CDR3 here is CASSSGGLAGAAEQYF. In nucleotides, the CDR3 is TGTGCCAGCAGTTCAGGCGGACTAGCGGGAGCTGCCGAGCAGTACTTC.

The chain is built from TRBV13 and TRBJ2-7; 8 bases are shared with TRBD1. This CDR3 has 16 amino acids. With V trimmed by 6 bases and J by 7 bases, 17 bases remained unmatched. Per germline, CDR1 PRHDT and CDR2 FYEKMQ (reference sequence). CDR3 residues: CASSLLQGGKLSEQYF. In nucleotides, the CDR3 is TGTGCCAGCAGTTTGCTACAGGGGGGCAAACTGAGTGAGCAGTACTTC. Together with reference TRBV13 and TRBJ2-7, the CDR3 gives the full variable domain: AAGVIQSPRHLIKEKRETATLKCYPIPRHDTVYWYQQGPGQDPQFLISFYEKMQSDKGSIPDRFSAQQFSDYHSELNMSSLELGDSALYFCASSLLQGGKLSEQYFGPGTRLTVT.

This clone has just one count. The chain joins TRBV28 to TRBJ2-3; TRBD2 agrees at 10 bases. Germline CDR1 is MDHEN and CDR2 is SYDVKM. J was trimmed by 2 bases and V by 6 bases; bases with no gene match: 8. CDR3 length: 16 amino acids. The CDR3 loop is CASSGTSAYSTDTQYF. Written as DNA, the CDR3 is TGTGCCAGCAGCGGGACTAGCGCATATTCCACAGATACGCAGTATTTT.

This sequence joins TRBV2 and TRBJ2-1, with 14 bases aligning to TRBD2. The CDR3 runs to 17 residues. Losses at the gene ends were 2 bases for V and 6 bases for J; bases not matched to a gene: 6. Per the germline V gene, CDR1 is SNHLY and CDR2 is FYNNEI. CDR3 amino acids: CASSEREGLAGANEQFF. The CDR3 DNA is TGTGCCAGCAGTGAAAGGGAGGGACTAGCGGGGGCCAATGAGCAGTTCTTC.

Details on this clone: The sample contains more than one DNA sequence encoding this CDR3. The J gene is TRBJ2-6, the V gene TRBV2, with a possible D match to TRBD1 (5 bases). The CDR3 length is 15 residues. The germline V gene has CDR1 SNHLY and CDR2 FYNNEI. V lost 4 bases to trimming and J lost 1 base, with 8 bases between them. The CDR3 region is CASSGRESGANVLTF. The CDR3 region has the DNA TGTGCCAGCAGTGGCAGGGAATCTGGGGCCAACGTCCTGACTTTC.

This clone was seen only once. The CDR3 DNA reads as TGTGCCAGCAGCTTAGCGGGGACTAGTGTCTACGAGCAGTACTTC. Its translation is CASSLAGTSVYEQYF. This sequence joins TRBV7-2 and TRBJ2-7, with 8 bases that match TRBD2. The CDR3 length is 15 residues. Germline CDR1 reads SGHTA; CDR2 reads FQGNSA. With V trimmed by 0 bases and J by 3 bases, 4 bases remained unmatched. Looking up the rest from reference TRBV7-2 and TRBJ2-7 gives the full variable domain: GAGVSQSPSNKVTEKGKDVELRCDPISGHTALYWYRQSLGQGLEFLIYFQGNSAPDKSGLPSDRFSAERTGGSVSTLTIQRTQQEDSAVYLCASSLAGTSVYEQYFGPGTRLTVT.

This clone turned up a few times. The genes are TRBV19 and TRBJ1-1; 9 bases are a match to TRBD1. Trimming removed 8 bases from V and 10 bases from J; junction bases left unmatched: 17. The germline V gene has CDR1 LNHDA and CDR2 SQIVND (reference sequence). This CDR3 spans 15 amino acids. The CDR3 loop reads CASQQGASVQARAFF. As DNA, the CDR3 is TGTGCCAGTCAACAGGGGGCGTCCGTCCAAGCCCGAGCTTTCTTT.

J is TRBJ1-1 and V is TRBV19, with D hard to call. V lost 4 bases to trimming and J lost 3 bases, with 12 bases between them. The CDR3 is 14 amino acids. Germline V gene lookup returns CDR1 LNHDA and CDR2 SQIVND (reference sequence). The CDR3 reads CASSTPRRYTEAFF. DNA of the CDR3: TGTGCCAGTAGTACCCCCAGGAGGTACACTGAAGCTTTCTTT.

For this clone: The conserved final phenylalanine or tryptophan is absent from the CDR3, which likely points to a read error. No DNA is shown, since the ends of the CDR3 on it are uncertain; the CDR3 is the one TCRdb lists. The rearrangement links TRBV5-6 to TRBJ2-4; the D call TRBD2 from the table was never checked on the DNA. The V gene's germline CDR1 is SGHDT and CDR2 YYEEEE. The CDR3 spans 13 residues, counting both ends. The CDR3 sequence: CASSLLFGENRDV.

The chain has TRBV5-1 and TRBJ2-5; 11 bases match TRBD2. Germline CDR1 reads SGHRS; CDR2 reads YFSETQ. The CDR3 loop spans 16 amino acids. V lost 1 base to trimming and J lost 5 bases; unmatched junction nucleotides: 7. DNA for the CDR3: TGCGCCAGCAGCTTGTTACTAGCGGGGGTTCGGGAGACCCAGTACTTC. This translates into CASSLLLAGVRETQYF.

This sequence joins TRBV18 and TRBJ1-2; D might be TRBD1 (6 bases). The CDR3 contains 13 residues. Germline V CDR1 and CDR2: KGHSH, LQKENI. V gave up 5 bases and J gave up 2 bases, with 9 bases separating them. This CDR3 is CASSVDRNYGYTF. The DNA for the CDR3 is TGTGCCAGCTCAGTTGACAGGAACTATGGCTACACCTTC.

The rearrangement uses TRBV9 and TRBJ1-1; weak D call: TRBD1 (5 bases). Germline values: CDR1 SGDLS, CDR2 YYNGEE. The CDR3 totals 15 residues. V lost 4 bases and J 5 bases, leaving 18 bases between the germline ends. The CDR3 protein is CASSSHWGSQTEAFF. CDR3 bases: TGTGCCAGCAGCTCCCACTGGGGCAGCCAAACTGAAGCTTTCTTT.

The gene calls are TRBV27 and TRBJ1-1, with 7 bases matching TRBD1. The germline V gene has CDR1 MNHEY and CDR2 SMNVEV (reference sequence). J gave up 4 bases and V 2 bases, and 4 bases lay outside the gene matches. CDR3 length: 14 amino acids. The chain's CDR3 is CASSLNRGGTEAFF. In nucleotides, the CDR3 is TGTGCCAGCAGTTTAAACAGGGGAGGCACTGAAGCTTTCTTT.

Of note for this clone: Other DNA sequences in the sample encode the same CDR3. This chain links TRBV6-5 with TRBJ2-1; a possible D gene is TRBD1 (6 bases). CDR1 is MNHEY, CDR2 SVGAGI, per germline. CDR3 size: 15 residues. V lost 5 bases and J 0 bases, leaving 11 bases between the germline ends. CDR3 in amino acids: CASSPDRSSYNEQFF. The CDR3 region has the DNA TGTGCCAGCAGTCCCGACAGGAGCTCCTACAATGAGCAGTTCTTC.

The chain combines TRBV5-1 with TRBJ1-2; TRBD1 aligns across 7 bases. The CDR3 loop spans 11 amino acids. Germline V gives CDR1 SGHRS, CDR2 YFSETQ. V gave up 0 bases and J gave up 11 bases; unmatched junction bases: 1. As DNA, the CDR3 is TGCGCCAGCAGCTTGGGACAGGGATACACCTTC. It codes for CASSLGQGYTF.

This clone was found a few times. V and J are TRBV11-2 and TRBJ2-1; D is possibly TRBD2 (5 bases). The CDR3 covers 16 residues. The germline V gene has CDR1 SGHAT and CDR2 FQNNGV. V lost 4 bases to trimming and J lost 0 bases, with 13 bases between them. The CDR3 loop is CASSSRRDSSYNEQFF. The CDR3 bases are TGTGCCAGCAGCTCCCGCCGGGATAGCTCCTACAATGAGCAGTTCTTC.

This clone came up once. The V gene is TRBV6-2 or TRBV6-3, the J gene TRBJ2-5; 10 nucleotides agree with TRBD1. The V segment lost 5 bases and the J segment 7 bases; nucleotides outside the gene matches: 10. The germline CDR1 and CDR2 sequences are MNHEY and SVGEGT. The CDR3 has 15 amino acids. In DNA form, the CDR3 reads TGTGCCAGCAGTCAGGGGACAGGGGTGAGGGGGACCCAGTACTTC. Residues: CASSQGTGVRGTQYF.

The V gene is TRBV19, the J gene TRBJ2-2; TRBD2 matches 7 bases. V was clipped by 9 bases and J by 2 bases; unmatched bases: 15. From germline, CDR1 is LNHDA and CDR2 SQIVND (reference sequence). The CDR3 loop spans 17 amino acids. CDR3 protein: CARRKPRLADNTGELFF. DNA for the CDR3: TGTGCCAGGAGAAAGCCAAGACTAGCCGACAACACCGGGGAGCTGTTTTTT. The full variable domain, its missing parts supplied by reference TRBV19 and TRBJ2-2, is DGGITQSPKYLFRKEGQNVTLSCEQNLNHDAMYWYRQDPGQGLRLIYYSQIVNDFQKGDIAEGYSVSREKKESFPLTVTSAQKNPTAFYLCARRKPRLADNTGELFFGEGSRLTVL.

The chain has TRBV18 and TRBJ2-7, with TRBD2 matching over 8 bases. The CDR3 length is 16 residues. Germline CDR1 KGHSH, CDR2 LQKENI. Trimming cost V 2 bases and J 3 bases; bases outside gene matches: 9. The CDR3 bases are TGTGCCAGCTCACCAATCCCCGGGACTAGGGACTACGAGCAGTACTTC. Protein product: CASSPIPGTRDYEQYF.

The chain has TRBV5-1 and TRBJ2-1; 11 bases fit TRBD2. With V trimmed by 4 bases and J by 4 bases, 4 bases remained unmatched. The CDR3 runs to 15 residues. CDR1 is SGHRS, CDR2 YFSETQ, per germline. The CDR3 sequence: CASSPGLAEYNEQFF. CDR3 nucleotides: TGCGCCAGCAGCCCGGGACTAGCGGAGTACAATGAGCAGTTCTTC.

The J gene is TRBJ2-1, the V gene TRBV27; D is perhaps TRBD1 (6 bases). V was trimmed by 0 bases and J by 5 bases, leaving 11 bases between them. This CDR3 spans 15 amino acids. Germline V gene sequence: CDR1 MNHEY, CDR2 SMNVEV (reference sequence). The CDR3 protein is CASSLSPRQDNEQFF. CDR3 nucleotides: TGTGCCAGCAGTTTATCACCCCGACAGGACAATGAGCAGTTCTTC.